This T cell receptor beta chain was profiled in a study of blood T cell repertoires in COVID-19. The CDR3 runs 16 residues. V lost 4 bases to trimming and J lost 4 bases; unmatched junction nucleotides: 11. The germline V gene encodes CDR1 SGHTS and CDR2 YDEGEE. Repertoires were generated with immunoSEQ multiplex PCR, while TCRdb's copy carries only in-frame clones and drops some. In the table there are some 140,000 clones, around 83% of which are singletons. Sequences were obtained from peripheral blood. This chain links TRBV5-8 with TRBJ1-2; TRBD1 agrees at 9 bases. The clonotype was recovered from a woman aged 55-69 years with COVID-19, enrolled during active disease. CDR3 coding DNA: TGTGCCAGCAGCACCATACAGGGGGCGAACGGCTATGGCTACACCTTC. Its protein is CASSTIQGANGYGYTF.